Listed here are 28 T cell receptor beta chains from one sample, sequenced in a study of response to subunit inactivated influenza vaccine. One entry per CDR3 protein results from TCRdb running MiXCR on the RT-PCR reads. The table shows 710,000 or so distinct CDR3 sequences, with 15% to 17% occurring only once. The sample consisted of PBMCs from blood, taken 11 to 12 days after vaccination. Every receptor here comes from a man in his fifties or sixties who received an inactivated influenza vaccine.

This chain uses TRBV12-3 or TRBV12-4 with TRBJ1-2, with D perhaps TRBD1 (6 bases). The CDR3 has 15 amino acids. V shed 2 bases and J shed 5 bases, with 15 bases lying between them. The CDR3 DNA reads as TGTGCCAGCAGTTTAAGTATTGAGGGGGGATATGGCTACACCTTC. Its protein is CASSLSIEGGYGYTF.

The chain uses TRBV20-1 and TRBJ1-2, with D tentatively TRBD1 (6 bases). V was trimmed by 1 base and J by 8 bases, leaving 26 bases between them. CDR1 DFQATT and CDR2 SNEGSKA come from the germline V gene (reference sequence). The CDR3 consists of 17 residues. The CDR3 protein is CSARVSPGRGGILGYTF. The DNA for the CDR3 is TGCAGTGCTAGAGTCAGCCCCGGTCGAGGGGGAATTTTGGGCTACACCTTC.

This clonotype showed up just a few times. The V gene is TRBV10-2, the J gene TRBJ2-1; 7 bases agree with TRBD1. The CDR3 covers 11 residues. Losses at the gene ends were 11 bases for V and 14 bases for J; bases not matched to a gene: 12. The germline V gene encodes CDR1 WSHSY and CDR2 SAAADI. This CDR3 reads CAGQTGTDKFF. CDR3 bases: TGCGCCGGACAAACCGGGACAGATAAGTTCTTC.

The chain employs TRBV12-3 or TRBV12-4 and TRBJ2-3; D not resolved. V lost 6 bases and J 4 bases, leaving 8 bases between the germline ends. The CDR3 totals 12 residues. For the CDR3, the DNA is TGTGCCAGCAGCTCTGCCCCAGATACGCAGTATTTT. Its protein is CASSSAPDTQYF.

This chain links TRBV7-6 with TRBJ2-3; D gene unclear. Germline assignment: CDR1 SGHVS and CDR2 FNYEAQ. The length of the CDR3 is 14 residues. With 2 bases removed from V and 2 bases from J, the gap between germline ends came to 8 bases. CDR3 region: CASSLKVLTDTQYF. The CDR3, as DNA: TGTGCCAGCAGCTTAAAGGTCCTCACAGATACGCAGTATTTT.

This CDR3 is CSVQRVNEQFF. The CDR3 DNA reads TGCAGCGTTCAAAGGGTTAATGAGCAGTTCTTC. The rearrangement uses TRBV29-1 and TRBJ2-1; D remains unclear. The CDR3 sequence is 11 residues long. V was pared by 5 bases and J by 7 bases, with 9 bases between. Looked up from germline, CDR1 is SQVTM and CDR2 is ANQGSEA.

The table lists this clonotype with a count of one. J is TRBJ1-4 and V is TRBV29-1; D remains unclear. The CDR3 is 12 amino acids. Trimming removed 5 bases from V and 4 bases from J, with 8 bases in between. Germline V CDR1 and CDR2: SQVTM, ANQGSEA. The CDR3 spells CSVSGYNEKLFF. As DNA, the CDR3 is TGCAGCGTTTCAGGATATAATGAAAAACTGTTTTTT.

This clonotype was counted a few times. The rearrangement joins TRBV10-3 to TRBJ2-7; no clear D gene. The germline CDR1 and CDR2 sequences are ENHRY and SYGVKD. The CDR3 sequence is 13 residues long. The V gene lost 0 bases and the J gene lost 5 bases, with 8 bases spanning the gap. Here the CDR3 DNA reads TGTGCCATCAGTGAGTCAGGCAGCAACGAGCAGTACTTC. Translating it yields CAISESGSNEQYF.

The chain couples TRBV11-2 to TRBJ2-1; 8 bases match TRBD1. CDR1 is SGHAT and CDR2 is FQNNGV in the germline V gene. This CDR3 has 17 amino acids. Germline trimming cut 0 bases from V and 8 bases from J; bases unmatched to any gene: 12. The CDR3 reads CASSLDPSRGPLDEQFF. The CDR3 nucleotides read TGTGCCAGCAGCTTAGATCCTTCCAGGGGGCCTTTAGATGAGCAGTTCTTC.

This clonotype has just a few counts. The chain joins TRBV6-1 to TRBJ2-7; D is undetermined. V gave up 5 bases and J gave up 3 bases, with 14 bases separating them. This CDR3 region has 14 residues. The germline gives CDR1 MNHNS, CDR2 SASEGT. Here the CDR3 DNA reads TGTGCCAGCAGTCCGGCGAAGAACTACTACGAGCAGTACTTC. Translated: CASSPAKNYYEQYF.

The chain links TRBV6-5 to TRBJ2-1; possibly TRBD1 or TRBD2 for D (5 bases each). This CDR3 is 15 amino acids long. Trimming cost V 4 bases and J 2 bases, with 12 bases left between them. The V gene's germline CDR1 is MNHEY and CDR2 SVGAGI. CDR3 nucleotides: TGTGCCAGCAGTTTCGGGGCTCTTACCTACAATGAGCAGTTCTTC. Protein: CASSFGALTYNEQFF.

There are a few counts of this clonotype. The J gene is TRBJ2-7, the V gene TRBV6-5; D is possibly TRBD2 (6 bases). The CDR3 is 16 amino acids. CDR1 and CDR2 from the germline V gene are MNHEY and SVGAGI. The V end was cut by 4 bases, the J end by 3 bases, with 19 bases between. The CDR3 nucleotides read TGTGCCAGCAGTTCCGACGGAGGGAGCGGACTCTACGAGCAGTACTTC. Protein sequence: CASSSDGGSGLYEQYF.

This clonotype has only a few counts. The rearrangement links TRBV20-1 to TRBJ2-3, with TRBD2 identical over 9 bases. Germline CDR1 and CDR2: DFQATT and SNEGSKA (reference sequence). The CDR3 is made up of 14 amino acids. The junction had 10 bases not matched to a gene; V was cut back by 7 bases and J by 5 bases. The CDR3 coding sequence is TGCAGTGTCTCGCGGGGGGGCCAGGGAGATACGCAGTATTTT. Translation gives CSVSRGGQGDTQYF.

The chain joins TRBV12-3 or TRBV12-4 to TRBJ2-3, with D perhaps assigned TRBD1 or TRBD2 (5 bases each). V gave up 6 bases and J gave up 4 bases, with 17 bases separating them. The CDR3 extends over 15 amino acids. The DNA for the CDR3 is TGTGCCAGCAGCCTCCGACGGGGACGGTCAGATACGCAGTATTTT. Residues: CASSLRRGRSDTQYF.

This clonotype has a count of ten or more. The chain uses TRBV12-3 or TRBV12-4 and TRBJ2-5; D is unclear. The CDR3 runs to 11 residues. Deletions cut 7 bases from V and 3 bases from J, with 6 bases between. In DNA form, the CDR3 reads TGTGCCAGCACCCTAGAAGAGACCCAGTACTTC. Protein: CASTLEETQYF.

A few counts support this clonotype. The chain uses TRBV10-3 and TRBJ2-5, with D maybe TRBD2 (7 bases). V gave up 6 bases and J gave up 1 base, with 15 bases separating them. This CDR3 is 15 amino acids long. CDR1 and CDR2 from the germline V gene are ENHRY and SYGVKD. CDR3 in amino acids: CAIRKQGGGQETQYF. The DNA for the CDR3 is TGTGCCATCAGGAAACAGGGAGGGGGCCAAGAGACCCAGTACTTC.

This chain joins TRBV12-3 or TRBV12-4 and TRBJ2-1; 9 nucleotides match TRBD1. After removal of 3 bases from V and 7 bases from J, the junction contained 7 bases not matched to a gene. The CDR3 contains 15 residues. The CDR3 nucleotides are TGTGCCAGCAGTTTCCCGGGACAGGGTCAGAATGAGCAGTTCTTC. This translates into CASSFPGQGQNEQFF.

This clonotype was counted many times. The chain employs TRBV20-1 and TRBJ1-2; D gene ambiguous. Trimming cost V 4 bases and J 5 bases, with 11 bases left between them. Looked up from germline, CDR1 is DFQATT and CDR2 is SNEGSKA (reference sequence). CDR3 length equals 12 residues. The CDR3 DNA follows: TGCAGTGCTAAAGTGGACCATTATGGCTACACCTTC. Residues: CSAKVDHYGYTF.

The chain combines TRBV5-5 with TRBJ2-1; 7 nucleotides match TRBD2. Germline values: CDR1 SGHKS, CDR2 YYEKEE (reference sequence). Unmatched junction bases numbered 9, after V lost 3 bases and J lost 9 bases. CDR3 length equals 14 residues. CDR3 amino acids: CASSSTGLDLEQFF. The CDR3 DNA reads TGTGCCAGCAGCTCCACAGGACTAGATCTTGAGCAGTTCTTC.

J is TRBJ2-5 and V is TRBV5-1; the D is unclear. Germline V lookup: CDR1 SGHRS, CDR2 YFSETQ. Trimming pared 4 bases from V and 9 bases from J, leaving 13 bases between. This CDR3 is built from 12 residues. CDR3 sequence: CASSAEIVPQYF. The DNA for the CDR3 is TGCGCCAGCAGCGCCGAAATTGTTCCCCAGTACTTC.

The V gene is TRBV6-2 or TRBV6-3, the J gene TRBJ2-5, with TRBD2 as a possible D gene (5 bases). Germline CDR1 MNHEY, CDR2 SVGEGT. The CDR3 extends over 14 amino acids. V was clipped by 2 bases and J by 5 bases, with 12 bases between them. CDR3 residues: CASSYTNRGETQYF. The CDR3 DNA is TGTGCCAGCAGTTACACGAACAGAGGGGAGACCCAGTACTTC.

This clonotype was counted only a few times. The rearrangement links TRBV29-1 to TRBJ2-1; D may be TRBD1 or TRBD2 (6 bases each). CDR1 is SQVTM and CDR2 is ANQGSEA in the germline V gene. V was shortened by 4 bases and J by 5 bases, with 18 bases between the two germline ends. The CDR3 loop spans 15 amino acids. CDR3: CSVGLPGAVDNEQFF. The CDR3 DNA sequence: TGCAGCGTTGGCTTACCGGGGGCGGTTGACAATGAGCAGTTCTTC.

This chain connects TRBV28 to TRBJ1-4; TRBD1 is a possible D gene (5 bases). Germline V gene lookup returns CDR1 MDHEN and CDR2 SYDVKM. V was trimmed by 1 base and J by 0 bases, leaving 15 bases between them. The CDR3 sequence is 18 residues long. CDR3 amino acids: CASSLSSGWGSTNEKLFF. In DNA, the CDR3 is TGTGCCAGCAGTTTATCCTCCGGCTGGGGCTCAACTAATGAAAAACTGTTTTTT.

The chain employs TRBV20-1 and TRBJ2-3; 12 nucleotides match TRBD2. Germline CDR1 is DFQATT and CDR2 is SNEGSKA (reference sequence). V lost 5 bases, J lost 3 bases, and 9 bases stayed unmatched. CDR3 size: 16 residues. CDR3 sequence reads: CSAERLAGAWTDTQYF. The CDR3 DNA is TGCAGTGCTGAAAGACTAGCGGGAGCATGGACAGATACGCAGTATTTT.

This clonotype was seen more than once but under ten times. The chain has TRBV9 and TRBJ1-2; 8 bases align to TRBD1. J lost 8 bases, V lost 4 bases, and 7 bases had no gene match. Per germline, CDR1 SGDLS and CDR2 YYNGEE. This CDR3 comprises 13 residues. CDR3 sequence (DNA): TGTGCCAGCAGCCAAGGACAGGGAACGGGCTACACCTTC. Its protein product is CASSQGQGTGYTF. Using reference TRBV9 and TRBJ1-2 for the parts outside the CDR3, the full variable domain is DSGVTQTPKHLITATGQRVTLRCSPRSGDLSVYWYQQSLDQGLQFLIQYYNGEERAKGNILERFSAQQFPDLHSELNLSSLELGDSALYFCASSQGQGTGYTFGSGTRLTVV.

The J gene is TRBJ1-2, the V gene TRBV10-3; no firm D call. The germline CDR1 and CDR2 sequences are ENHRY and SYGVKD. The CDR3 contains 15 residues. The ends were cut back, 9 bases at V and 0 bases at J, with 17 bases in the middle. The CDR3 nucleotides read TGTGCCATTCAAACCTCACAGCGAACTAACTATGGCTACACCTTC. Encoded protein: CAIQTSQRTNYGYTF.

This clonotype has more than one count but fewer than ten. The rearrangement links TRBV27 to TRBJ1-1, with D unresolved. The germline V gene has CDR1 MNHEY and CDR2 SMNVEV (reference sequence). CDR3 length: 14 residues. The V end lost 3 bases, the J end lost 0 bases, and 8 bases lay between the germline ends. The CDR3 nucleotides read TGTGCCAGCAGTTTGACCCCTATGAACACTGAAGCTTTCTTT. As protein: CASSLTPMNTEAFF.

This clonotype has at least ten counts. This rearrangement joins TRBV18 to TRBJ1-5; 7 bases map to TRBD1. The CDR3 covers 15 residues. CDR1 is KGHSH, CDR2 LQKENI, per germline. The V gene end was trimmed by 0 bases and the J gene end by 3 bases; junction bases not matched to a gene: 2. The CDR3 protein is CASSPPGGFNQPQHF. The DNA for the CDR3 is TGTGCCAGCTCACCACCAGGGGGCTTCAATCAGCCCCAGCATTTT. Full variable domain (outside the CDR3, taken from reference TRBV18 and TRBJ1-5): NAGVMQNPRHLVRRRGQEARLRCSPMKGHSHVYWYRQLPEEGLKFMVYLQKENIIDESGMPKERFSAEFPKEGPSILRIQQVVRGDSAAYFCASSPPGGFNQPQHFGDGTRLSIL.